This entry is about one T cell receptor beta chain. This entry is derived from a study of cytomegalovirus exposure and HLA in healthy donors. Vbeta (60) and Jbeta (13) primers were used in the PCR. TCRdb's copy holds only in-frame clones and misses some; the assay was immunoSEQ multiplex PCR. The sample holds roughly 30,000 clones. The TCR comes from a woman aged 40 to 55 in good health and CMV-seropositive. Sequences were obtained from PBMCs.

CDR3 sequence reads: CASSPWDRGDYGYTF. CDR3 bases: TGTGCCAGCAGCCCGTGGGACAGGGGGGACTATGGCTACACCTTC. This sequence joins TRBV7-8 and TRBJ1-2; TRBD1 matches 11 bases. Trimming cost V 5 bases and J 3 bases; bases outside gene matches: 5. The CDR3 totals 15 residues. The germline CDR1 and CDR2 sequences are SGHVS and FQNEAQ.